The 5 T cell receptor beta chains reported below all come from one sample, sequenced in a study of PD-L1 blockade in urothelial cancer. The table came from immunoSEQ multiplex PCR; TCRdb's copy has only in-frame clones and leaves some out. The sample lists about 85,000 clones; 70% to 90% were seen once. This sample's time point: pretreatment peripheral blood. The material was PBMCs, obtained around atezolizumab (anti-PD-L1) treatment. These receptors were taken from a man aged 55-75 years with urothelial cancer.

This chain connects TRBV6-5 to TRBJ2-7; 8 bases align to TRBD1. Germline lookup yields CDR1 MNHEY and CDR2 SVGAGI. The CDR3 has 15 amino acids. J gave up 4 bases and V 7 bases, and 12 bases lay outside the gene matches. CDR3 residues: CASKPRRGRIYEQYF. The CDR3 nucleotides read TGTGCCAGCAAACCCCGCAGGGGGCGTATTTACGAGCAGTACTTC.

The J gene is TRBJ2-7, the V gene TRBV28; possibly TRBD2 for D (6 bases). Trimming shortened V by 7 bases and J by 6 bases, and 19 bases separated the two germline ends. The CDR3 covers 14 residues. Germline V gives CDR1 MDHEN, CDR2 SYDVKM. The CDR3 sequence is CASKLSGRLGEQYF. CDR3 sequence (DNA): TGTGCCAGCAAACTTAGCGGCCGACTTGGCGAGCAGTACTTC.

The rearrangement joins TRBV11-3 to TRBJ1-2; TRBD1 matches at 10 bases. In germline, CDR1 is SGHNT, CDR2 YENEEA. The CDR3 extends over 15 amino acids. J was trimmed by 4 bases and V by 5 bases; bases with no gene match: 7. The CDR3 here is CASSRTGQGVYGYTF. In nucleotides, the CDR3 is TGTGCCAGCAGCCGGACCGGACAGGGGGTCTATGGCTACACCTTC.

V usage is TRBV12-5 and J usage is TRBJ2-1, with TRBD1 matching over 8 bases. Germline CDR1 and CDR2: LGHNT and FRNRAP. V shed 5 bases and J 1 base; nucleotides not matched to a gene: 13. The CDR3 spans 18 residues. CDR3 amino acids: CASGPIAPGQVSYNEQFF. The CDR3 DNA reads TGTGCTAGTGGTCCCATCGCACCGGGACAGGTTTCCTACAATGAGCAGTTCTTC.

The chain links TRBV7-3 to TRBJ2-2; D call uncertain. Germline-derived CDR1 and CDR2 are SGHTA and FQGTGA. Trimming shortened V by 5 bases and J by 1 base, and 11 bases separated the two germline ends. The CDR3 sequence is 15 residues long. The CDR3, as DNA: TGTGCCAGCAGCAACAGAAGACGGAACACCGGGGAGCTGTTTTTT. Amino acid sequence: CASSNRRRNTGELFF.